The clone carrying this T cell receptor beta chain occurred a few times. Its cognate antigen is unknown. TCRdb reanalysed the 5' RACE reads using MiXCR and keeps one entry per CDR3 protein. The table has around 220,000 distinct CDR3 sequences, over 12% seen once. The entry originates in a study of identical twins. Study-wide findings and caveats: Twin-shared out-of-frame alpha sequences were enriched for low generation probability.

The germline V gene encodes CDR1 MNHEY and CDR2 SMNVEV (reference sequence). The CDR3 is made up of 12 amino acids. The V and J ends lost 8 bases and 4 bases, in that order; junction bases with no gene match: 5. The sample was memory (CD45RO+) T cells sorted from blood. The J gene is TRBJ2-7, the V gene TRBV27; 7 bases match TRBD1. The sequence was obtained from a woman younger than 30 in good health. Here the CDR3 DNA reads TGTGCCAGCGGACGACAGGGTTACGAGCAGTACTTC. Protein: CASGRQGYEQYF.